By sample fraction, the clone carrying this T cell receptor beta chain is medium-sized. Its antigen is unidentified. This sample is drawn from a study of T and B cells in COVID-19 patients. Study summary: COVID-19 patients gave peripheral blood either during active infection or after recovery. Findings and limits, study-wide: Blood from mildly ill patients while symptomatic, and early samples from severe cases, were scarce. Clonality of TRB repertoires was high in active COVID-19; recovery brought above-healthy diversity and richness.

TRB rearrangements were amplified by multiplex PCR with BIOMED2 TRB-A/B primers. MiXCR was run by TCRdb on the multiplex PCR reads, yielding one entry per CDR3 protein. Here the sample spans 10,000 or so distinct CDR3 sequences, over 30% being singletons. Each TRB amplification used roughly 250-550 ng of genomic DNA from blood. This clonotype was obtained from a human donor with active COVID-19. The sample consisted of blood.

The CDR3 spells CASSLNSPLHF. In DNA form, the CDR3 reads TGTGCCAGCAGCCTAAATTCACCCCTCCACTTT. This chain links TRBV6-6 with TRBJ1-6; D is ambiguous. This CDR3 comprises 11 residues. The V gene's germline CDR1 is MNHNY and CDR2 SVGAGI (reference sequence). Trimming took 6 bases from V and 7 from J, leaving 4 bases between them.